The 14 T cell receptor beta chains below all came from one sample that was sequenced in a study of T cell repertoires in cytomegalovirus infection. These receptors are not linked to any known antigen. From the reads, TCRdb called clonotypes with MiXCR, one entry per CDR3 protein. The profile shows roughly 920,000 distinct CDR3 sequences, around 31% of them singletons. The specimen was cultured CD8+ T cells from PBMCs, collected from culture after CMV antigen stimulation. These receptors were obtained from a human donor in good health (CMV status not recorded). Some clones in this sample may be carry-over from other donors' samples.

V is TRBV14 and J is TRBJ1-1; maybe TRBD1 (6 bases). Trimming cost V 1 base and J 8 bases, with 14 bases left between them. Germline-derived CDR1 and CDR2 are SGHDN and FVKESK. The CDR3 is 14 residues long. The CDR3 nucleotides read TGTGCCAGCAGCCAAGTCGGGACAACCGACGAAGCTTTCTTT. It codes for CASSQVGTTDEAFF.

Only a few counts were recorded for this clonotype. V is TRBV11-3 and J is TRBJ2-1; D unclear. The CDR3 has 13 residues. The germline V and J ends were trimmed by 6 bases and 7 bases, with 13 bases remaining between them. CDR1 SGHNT and CDR2 YENEEA come from the germline V gene. CDR3 sequence: CASSLDTRNEQFF. The CDR3 nucleotides are TGTGCCAGCAGTCTAGACACCCGTAATGAGCAGTTCTTC.

This clonotype came up a few times. This chain links TRBV7-9 with TRBJ1-2, with 8 bases matching TRBD1. Germline CDR1 reads SEHNR; CDR2 reads FQNEAQ (reference sequence). The V gene end was trimmed by 6 bases and the J gene end by 6 bases; junction bases not matched to a gene: 3. This CDR3 is 12 amino acids long. The CDR3 reads CASRETGDGYTF. CDR3 coding DNA: TGTGCCAGCAGGGAGACAGGGGATGGCTACACCTTC.

This clonotype occurred once. One end of the junction is discordant with germline, which a read error may explain. The chain combines TRBV12-3 or TRBV12-4 with TRBJ2-3, with D possibly TRBD1 on 5 matching bases. The CDR3 covers 13 residues. The CDR3 DNA follows: TGTGCCAACAGTTCCAGGGGCACAGATACGCAGTATTTT. Translating gives CANSSRGTDTQYF.

V gene TRBV7-9 combines with J gene TRBJ2-1; 9 bases map to TRBD1. This CDR3 is 16 amino acids long. Trimming at V came to 5 bases and at J to 2 bases, leaving 7 bases not matched to a gene. Germline V gene lookup returns CDR1 SEHNR and CDR2 FQNEAQ (reference sequence). CDR3 bases: TGTGCCAGCAGCCGACCGGGACAGGGCACCTACAATGAGCAGTTCTTC. Protein sequence: CASSRPGQGTYNEQFF.

The chain combines TRBV5-5 with TRBJ1-3, with unresolved D. V was trimmed by 4 bases and J by 2 bases, leaving 10 bases between them. The length of the CDR3 is 14 residues. Germline V gene lookup returns CDR1 SGHKS and CDR2 YYEKEE (reference sequence). CDR3 nucleotides: TGTGCCAGCAGCGCGGTTGTTACTGGAAACACCATATATTTT. This sequence encodes CASSAVVTGNTIYF.

This chain links TRBV3-1 with TRBJ2-3; D not certain. The CDR3 has 15 amino acids. The V and J ends lost 0 bases and 4 bases respectively, with 11 bases between them. Germline-derived CDR1 and CDR2 are LGHDT and YNNKEL (reference sequence). CDR3 sequence: CASSQDFLGADTQYF. CDR3 coding DNA: TGTGCCAGCAGCCAAGATTTCCTAGGCGCAGATACGCAGTATTTT.

This clonotype was counted ten times or more. The CDR3 is CASSLGPRVGHTDEQFF. DNA for the CDR3: TGTGCCAGCAGTTTAGGTCCCAGGGTCGGACACACGGATGAGCAGTTCTTC. The V gene is TRBV12-3 or TRBV12-4, the J gene TRBJ2-1; weak D call: TRBD1 (5 bases). Trimming pared 1 base from V and 8 bases from J, leaving 21 bases between. This CDR3 is built from 17 residues.

A note on this clonotype: An end of the junction does not agree with germline; a read error may underlie this. The rearrangement uses TRBV27 and TRBJ2-7; a weak D match, TRBD1 (6 bases). Germline CDR1 reads MNHEY; CDR2 reads SMNVEV (reference sequence). The CDR3 has 13 residues. The CDR3 nucleotides read TGTACCAGCAGTCACGGGGACACCTACGAGCAGTACTTC. It encodes CTSSHGDTYEQYF.

In DNA, the CDR3 is TGTGCCATCAGGGGACTAGCGGGGGAGGATACGCAGTATTTT. This encodes CAIRGLAGEDTQYF. V is TRBV10-3 and J is TRBJ2-3, with TRBD2 identical over 14 bases. V lost 6 bases and J lost 6; bases outside the gene matches: 2. CDR1 and CDR2 from the germline V gene are ENHRY and SYGVKD. This CDR3 is built from 14 residues.

This chain connects TRBV5-5 to TRBJ2-3; maybe TRBD2 (6 bases). Germline CDR1 is SGHKS and CDR2 is YYEKEE (reference sequence). Trimming cost V 2 bases and J 4 bases, with 14 bases left between them. The CDR3 has 15 residues. CDR3: CASSFFESGADTQYF. In DNA form, the CDR3 reads TGTGCCAGCAGCTTTTTTGAGTCGGGGGCAGATACGCAGTATTTT.

This chain connects TRBV6-6 to TRBJ2-3, with D perhaps assigned TRBD1 or TRBD2 (5 bases each). Germline V gene sequence: CDR1 MNHNY, CDR2 SVGAGI (reference sequence). The CDR3 spans 16 residues. V was clipped by 0 bases and J by 4 bases, with 14 bases between them. In DNA form, the CDR3 reads TGTGCCAGCAGTTACTCGATTGGGGGAGCGGCAGATACGCAGTATTTT. It specifies CASSYSIGGAADTQYF.

V and J are TRBV6-1 and TRBJ1-5, with D uncertain. The germline V gene has CDR1 MNHNS and CDR2 SASEGT. This CDR3 contains 20 residues. Trimming pared 1 base from V and 0 bases from J, leaving 22 bases between. CDR3 in amino acids: CASSEEGFRGFTYSNQPQHF. DNA of the CDR3: TGTGCCAGCAGTGAAGAGGGTTTTAGAGGGTTCACCTATAGCAATCAGCCCCAGCATTTT.

Concerning this clonotype: The junction departs from germline at one end; a sequencing error may be responsible. V and J are TRBV27 and TRBJ1-1; D is unresolved. The CDR3 consists of 14 residues. CDR1 and CDR2 from the germline V gene are MNHEY and SMNVEV (reference sequence). The CDR3 sequence: CASTSHGGNTEAFF. In nucleotides, the CDR3 is TGTGCAAGCACCAGTCACGGCGGGAACACTGAAGCTTTCTTT.